This note documents a single TCR beta chain sequence. Its specificity is unknown. This entry is derived from a study of T cell repertoires in cytomegalovirus infection. Looking at the study overall: An indication of both CMV infection and matching HLA type came from public TCR beta signatures.

This CDR3 is 14 amino acids long. In germline, CDR1 is DFQATT, CDR2 SNEGSKA (reference sequence). V lost 6 bases and J 0 bases, leaving 11 bases between the germline ends. TCRdb analysed the reads with MiXCR anew, one entry per CDR3 protein. The table lists approximately 500,000 distinct CDR3 sequences, 11% of them singletons. General observations from the study: Carriage of CMV together with the relevant HLA was identifiable through cumulative public TCR beta family frequency. The study found HLA-C-restricted CMV-specific TCR beta clonotypes dominating the ex vivo response.

The sample taken for sequencing was PBMCs. This receptor was taken from a human donor in good health (CMV status not recorded). Some clones in this sample may be carry-over from other donors' samples. The J gene is TRBJ1-4, the V gene TRBV20-1; D is uncertain. The CDR3 DNA reads as TGCAGTGCGCAGGAGAATCCAACTAATGAAAAACTGTTTTTT. It encodes CSAQENPTNEKLFF.